The TCR beta chain under discussion was sequenced for a study of control samples from healthy donors and cancer patients. Trimming removed 4 bases at V and 2 bases at J, with 18 bases between. Per germline, CDR1 SGDLS and CDR2 YYNGEE. This CDR3 region has 16 residues. Libraries were prepared by immunoSEQ multiplex PCR; TCRdb keeps only in-frame clonotypes and omits some of them. Found here are approximately 60,000 clones, over 75% of them singletons; the top ten hold roughly 5%. The chain couples TRBV9 to TRBJ1-2, with a weak D call TRBD1 (6 bases). The TCR sequence derives from a man aged 35-49 years in good health. The source material was blood. The chain's CDR3 is CASSPTRGGWNYGYTF. CDR3 in DNA: TGTGCCAGCAGCCCTACGAGGGGGGGATGGAACTATGGCTACACCTTC.